Below, 32 T cell receptor beta chains from the same sample are listed, as sequenced in a study of shared clonotypes between healthy human individuals. Measured with immunoSEQ multiplex PCR; TCRdb has only the in-frame clones, and not every one. The sample records about 2.4 million clones, approximately 94% being singletons. Sequences were obtained from naive CD4+ T cells from PBMCs. Subset described: CD45RA+ positively selected. Every receptor here comes from a young man in good health. Some clones in this sample may be carry-over from other donors' samples.

The genes are TRBV7-6 and TRBJ2-7; 14 bases align to TRBD2. With V trimmed by 4 bases and J by 5 bases, 4 bases remained unmatched. CDR1 is SGHVS and CDR2 is FNYEAQ in the germline V gene. This CDR3 has 15 amino acids. DNA for the CDR3: TGTGCCAGCAGCTCGGGACTAGCGGGAGTCGACGAGCAGTACTTC. Translation gives CASSSGLAGVDEQYF. Looking up the rest from reference TRBV7-6 and TRBJ2-7 gives the full variable domain: GAGVSQSPRYKVTKRGQDVALRCDPISGHVSLYWYRQALGQGPEFLTYFNYEAQQDKSGLPNDRFSAERPEGSISTLTIQRTEQRDSAMYRCASSSGLAGVDEQYFGPGTRLTVT.

This chain links TRBV9 with TRBJ2-6; D unresolved. In germline, CDR1 is SGDLS, CDR2 YYNGEE. Trimming removed 0 bases from V and 5 bases from J, with 9 bases in between. The CDR3 has 15 residues. CDR3 protein: CASSVGGQWANVLTF. The DNA for the CDR3 is TGTGCCAGCAGCGTAGGTGGGCAGTGGGCCAACGTCCTGACTTTC.

A word on this clone: The sample contains more than one DNA sequence encoding this CDR3. The chain employs TRBV5-1 and TRBJ2-1; 7 nucleotides line up with TRBD2. Germline CDR1 is SGHRS and CDR2 is YFSETQ. The junction had 8 bases not matched to a gene; V was cut back by 3 bases and J by 5 bases. The CDR3 is 15 residues long. In DNA form, the CDR3 reads TGCGCCAGCAGCTCCTTAGCGGGCGCCAACAATGAGCAGTTCTTC. Amino acids: CASSSLAGANNEQFF.

For the CDR3, the DNA is TGTGCCAGCAGCTGGGCCGGGACTAGCGCATACAATGAGCAGTTCTTC. It yields the protein CASSWAGTSAYNEQFF. V and J are TRBV7-3 and TRBJ2-1; 10 bases agree with TRBD2. Trimming at V came to 4 bases and at J to 4 bases, leaving 7 bases not matched to a gene. The CDR3 length is 16 residues. Germline assignment: CDR1 SGHTA and CDR2 FQGTGA.

The chain uses TRBV5-1 and TRBJ1-2, with D unresolved. CDR1 is SGHRS, CDR2 YFSETQ, per germline. Trimming took 0 bases from V and 5 from J, leaving 11 bases between them. The CDR3 totals 14 residues. CDR3 DNA: TGCGCCAGCAGCTTGGCCGGGATCGGGTATGGCTACACCTTC. This gives the protein CASSLAGIGYGYTF. Full variable domain (missing parts from reference TRBV5-1 and TRBJ1-2): KAGVTQTPRYLIKTRGQQVTLSCSPISGHRSVSWYQQTPGQGLQFLFEYFSETQRNKGNFPGRFSGRQFSNSRSEMNVSTLELGDSALYLCASSLAGIGYGYTFGSGTRLTVV.

The V gene is TRBV23-1, the J gene TRBJ2-7; 10 nucleotides agree with TRBD1. TRBV23-1 is noted as an ORF with a role that remains uncertain. After removal of 11 bases from V and 1 base from J, the junction contained 5 bases not matched to a gene. The CDR3 runs 13 residues. The CDR3 DNA reads TGCGCCCACCGGGACAGGGGTTCCTACGAGCAGTACTTC. Its protein product is CAHRDRGSYEQYF.

V is TRBV5-1 and J is TRBJ1-5, with D uncertain. The CDR3 has 13 amino acids. Trimming cost V 0 bases and J 7 bases, with 8 bases left between them. In germline, CDR1 is SGHRS, CDR2 YFSETQ. CDR3 nucleotide sequence: TGCGCCAGCAGCTTGGACCCGGGGCAGCCCCAGCATTTT. Its translation is CASSLDPGQPQHF.

The chain employs TRBV5-1 and TRBJ1-1, with D perhaps matching TRBD1 (6 bases). The CDR3 sequence is 14 residues long. Trimming removed 2 bases at V and 4 bases at J, with 12 bases between. CDR1 SGHRS and CDR2 YFSETQ come from the germline V gene. The CDR3 DNA reads TGCGCCAGCAGCTTCGGGGGGCGGACCACTGAAGCTTTCTTT. Protein sequence: CASSFGGRTTEAFF.

The chain recombines TRBV11-1 with TRBJ1-1; D is undetermined. The CDR3 spans 15 residues. Trimming left V 5 bases short and J 2 bases short, with 15 bases between. The germline CDR1 and CDR2 sequences are SGHAT and FQDESV (reference sequence). CDR3 loop: CASSRGLIDNTEAFF. CDR3 in DNA: TGTGCCAGCAGCCGCGGACTTATAGATAACACTGAAGCTTTCTTT.

The CDR3 nucleotides are TGCGCCAGCAGCCTACAGACACTAGCCAAAAACATTCAGTACTTC. It specifies CASSLQTLAKNIQYF. V gene TRBV4-1 combines with J gene TRBJ2-4; D is unclear. Per the germline V gene, CDR1 is MGHRA and CDR2 is YSYEKL. The CDR3 is 15 amino acids. Trimming took 4 bases from V and 0 from J, leaving 10 bases between them.

V is TRBV7-2 and J is TRBJ1-2; D not certain. This CDR3 region has 14 residues. The germline gives CDR1 SGHTA, CDR2 FQGNSA. Trimming shortened V by 1 base and J by 1 base, and 7 bases separated the two germline ends. The CDR3 DNA reads as TGTGCCAGCAGCTTAGATCGGGATAACTATGGCTACACCTTC. Translating gives CASSLDRDNYGYTF. Supplemented by reference TRBV7-2 and TRBJ1-2, the full variable domain reads GAGVSQSPSNKVTEKGKDVELRCDPISGHTALYWYRQSLGQGLEFLIYFQGNSAPDKSGLPSDRFSAERTGGSVSTLTIQRTQQEDSAVYLCASSLDRDNYGYTFGSGTRLTVV.

This chain joins TRBV7-3 and TRBJ1-3; D may be TRBD1 (5 bases). V lost 2 bases and J lost 0, with 8 bases in between. Germline V CDR1 and CDR2: SGHTA, FQGTGA. The CDR3 covers 15 residues. The CDR3 DNA sequence: TGTGCCAGCAGCTTACGGGGGAACTCTGGAAACACCATATATTTT. As protein: CASSLRGNSGNTIYF.

This chain uses TRBV11-2 with TRBJ2-7, with D possibly being TRBD2 (6 bases). Deletions cut 5 bases from V and 6 bases from J, with 11 bases between. The CDR3 is made up of 12 amino acids. Germline CDR1 SGHAT, CDR2 FQNNGV. CDR3 coding DNA: TGTGCCAGCAGCCCTCAGGAGGGCGAGCAGTACTTC. It specifies CASSPQEGEQYF.

This sequence joins TRBV18 and TRBJ2-7; a possible D gene is TRBD2 (6 bases). Germline V gene data show CDR1 as KGHSH and CDR2 as LQKENI. CDR3 length equals 14 residues. Trimming took off 2 bases at V and 3 bases at J, with 11 bases between the two ends. The CDR3, as DNA: TGTGCCAGCTCACCAACGTGGGGGGTCTACGAGCAGTACTTC. This encodes CASSPTWGVYEQYF.

This clone was observed a handful of times. The chain has TRBV29-1 and TRBJ1-1; the D gene is possibly TRBD1 (5 bases). From germline, CDR1 is SQVTM and CDR2 ANQGSEA. The V end lost 3 bases, the J end lost 0 bases, and 17 bases lay between the germline ends. The CDR3 contains 16 residues. CDR3 region: CSVESKGREVNTEAFF. As DNA, the CDR3 is TGCAGCGTTGAGAGTAAGGGCAGGGAAGTGAACACTGAAGCTTTCTTT. The full variable domain, its missing parts supplied by reference TRBV29-1 and TRBJ1-1, is SAVISQKPSRDICQRGTSLTIQCQVDSQVTMMFWYRQQPGQSLTLIATANQGSEATYESGFVIDKFPISRPNLTFSTLTVSNMSPEDSSIYLCSVESKGREVNTEAFFGQGTRLTVV.

This clone appeared once. This chain joins TRBV5-1 and TRBJ1-2; the match to TRBD1 covers 8 bases. V shed 2 bases and J 3 bases; nucleotides not matched to a gene: 3. CDR3 length: 14 amino acids. Germline CDR1 and CDR2: SGHRS and YFSETQ. Here the CDR3 DNA reads TGCGCCAGCAGCTTCCAGGGGGCGGACTATGGCTACACCTTC. Protein: CASSFQGADYGYTF.

The V and J genes are TRBV2 and TRBJ1-5; 10 bases line up with TRBD1. V gave up 4 bases and J gave up 0 bases; unmatched junction bases: 3. Looked up from germline, CDR1 is SNHLY and CDR2 is FYNNEI. The CDR3 runs 16 residues. DNA for the CDR3: TGTGCCAGCAGTGTACGGACAGGGGGTAGCAATCAGCCCCAGCATTTT. The encoded protein is CASSVRTGGSNQPQHF.

V and J are TRBV15 and TRBJ2-7; 9 bases fit TRBD1. This CDR3 comprises 16 residues. Trimming took 2 bases from V and 2 from J; bases not matched to a gene: 7. The germline V gene encodes CDR1 LNHNV and CDR2 YYDKDF (reference sequence). The CDR3 reads CATSRSTTGGPYEQYF. The DNA of the CDR3 is TGTGCCACCAGCAGATCGACAACAGGGGGCCCCTACGAGCAGTACTTC.

This clone has more than one count but fewer than ten. This sequence joins TRBV6-5 and TRBJ1-2; possible D gene TRBD1, 5 bases. The CDR3 sequence is 14 residues long. Trimming left V 0 bases short and J 5 bases short, with 10 bases between. Germline values: CDR1 MNHEY, CDR2 SVGAGI. The CDR3 DNA follows: TGTGCCAGCAGTTACTCTGGCAGGGAATATGGCTACACCTTC. Translating it yields CASSYSGREYGYTF.

The V and J genes are TRBV4-3 and TRBJ2-1; 13 bases are a match to TRBD2. V lost 4 bases, J lost 5 bases, and 5 bases stayed unmatched. This CDR3 has 16 amino acids. Germline values: CDR1 LGHNA, CDR2 YSLEER. The CDR3: CASSPWGLAGNNEQFF. The CDR3 DNA is TGCGCCAGCAGCCCCTGGGGACTAGCGGGAAACAATGAGCAGTTCTTC.

The V and J genes are TRBV18 and TRBJ2-2; maybe TRBD1 (6 bases). Germline V gene data show CDR1 as KGHSH and CDR2 as LQKENI. V gave up 3 bases and J gave up 0 bases, with 14 bases separating them. This CDR3 region has 17 residues. The CDR3 loop is CASSPLQGTSNTGELFF. The CDR3, as DNA: TGTGCCAGCTCACCGTTGCAGGGGACCTCGAACACCGGGGAGCTGTTTTTT. Based on the CDR3 plus reference TRBV18 and TRBJ2-2, the full variable domain is NAGVMQNPRHLVRRRGQEARLRCSPMKGHSHVYWYRQLPEEGLKFMVYLQKENIIDESGMPKERFSAEFPKEGPSILRIQQVVRGDSAAYFCASSPLQGTSNTGELFFGEGSRLTVL.

The V and J genes are TRBV9 and TRBJ2-3; D tentatively reads TRBD1 or TRBD2 (5 bases each). Trimming cost V 3 bases and J 2 bases, with 13 bases left between them. This CDR3 is built from 15 residues. CDR1 is SGDLS, CDR2 YYNGEE, per germline. In DNA form, the CDR3 reads TGTGCCAGCAGCGCCGAGGGGCGGTTCACAGATACGCAGTATTTT. Protein: CASSAEGRFTDTQYF.

This chain connects TRBV19 to TRBJ1-4; unclear D gene. The CDR3 sequence is 11 residues long. Between the trimmed V and J ends, which lost 5 bases and 8 bases, there was a span of 6 bases. Germline assignment: CDR1 LNHDA and CDR2 SQIVND (reference sequence). The CDR3 nucleotides are TGTGCCAGTAGTCATGCGGAAAAACTGTTTTTT. Its protein product is CASSHAEKLFF.

J is TRBJ1-2 and V is TRBV29-1; D may be TRBD1 (5 bases). Germline V gives CDR1 SQVTM, CDR2 ANQGSEA. This CDR3 is built from 13 residues. Trimming left V 2 bases short and J 4 bases short, with 11 bases between. CDR3 residues: CSVERGTGYGYTF. For the CDR3, the DNA is TGCAGCGTTGAACGCGGGACTGGCTATGGCTACACCTTC.

The chain is built from TRBV19 and TRBJ1-1; D gene uncertain. The V gene lost 7 bases and the J gene lost 0 bases, with 6 bases spanning the gap. Germline-derived CDR1 and CDR2 are LNHDA and SQIVND (reference sequence). There are 12 residues in the CDR3. The chain's CDR3 is CASTAMNTEAFF. The CDR3, as DNA: TGTGCCAGTACGGCCATGAACACTGAAGCTTTCTTT.

The V gene is TRBV6-1, the J gene TRBJ2-3; D is ambiguous. From germline, CDR1 is MNHNS and CDR2 SASEGT. This CDR3 is built from 15 residues. V gave up 3 bases and J gave up 6 bases, with 16 bases separating them. The CDR3 DNA follows: TGTGCCAGCAGTGACCTCTATCGAGGTTGGGATACGCAGTATTTT. Protein sequence: CASSDLYRGWDTQYF.

This clone is a singleton in its sample. The genes are TRBV4-3 and TRBJ2-7; tentatively, D is TRBD2 (5 bases). Germline V gives CDR1 LGHNA, CDR2 YSLEER. Trimming removed 2 bases at V and 1 base at J, with 18 bases between. The CDR3 loop spans 17 amino acids. The CDR3 sequence is CASSQKFEGVGSYEQYF. Written as DNA, the CDR3 is TGCGCCAGCAGCCAAAAATTCGAGGGCGTGGGGTCCTACGAGCAGTACTTC.

This chain links TRBV20-1 with TRBJ1-1, with no clear D. Trimming pared 3 bases from V and 5 bases from J, leaving 7 bases between. This CDR3 contains 11 residues. Germline V gene sequence: CDR1 DFQATT, CDR2 SNEGSKA (reference sequence). CDR3 loop: CSASWDTEAFF. As DNA, the CDR3 is TGCAGTGCTAGTTGGGATACTGAAGCTTTCTTT.

The chain recombines TRBV4-1 with TRBJ2-1; TRBD2 agrees at 10 bases. This CDR3 comprises 16 residues. The V segment lost 5 bases and the J segment 8 bases; nucleotides outside the gene matches: 12. Germline V gives CDR1 MGHRA, CDR2 YSYEKL. The CDR3, as DNA: TGCGCCAGCAGCTCCTTGGGCAGCGGGAGGGCTTATGAGCAGTTCTTC. It is translated as CASSSLGSGRAYEQFF.

The genes are TRBV10-3 and TRBJ2-7; D is perhaps TRBD2 (5 bases). The V end lost 8 bases, the J end lost 0 bases, and 14 bases lay between the germline ends. This CDR3 region has 14 residues. Germline V gives CDR1 ENHRY, CDR2 SYGVKD. The CDR3 sequence is CAISGLLSSYEQYF. Written as DNA, the CDR3 is TGTGCCATCTCCGGACTTTTGAGCTCCTACGAGCAGTACTTC.

The CDR3 DNA is TGTGCCAGCACACTAAACTTCGGGGAGACCCAGTACTTC. It specifies CASTLNFGETQYF. The genes are TRBV28 and TRBJ2-5; D is undetermined. V was trimmed by 7 bases and J by 5 bases, leaving 14 bases between them. This CDR3 spans 13 amino acids. Germline V gives CDR1 MDHEN, CDR2 SYDVKM.

The sample holds one count of this clone. Other DNA sequences from this sample encode an identical CDR3 as well. The rearrangement links TRBV29-1 to TRBJ2-7; TRBD1 is a possible D gene (6 bases). V was cut by 6 bases and J by 5 bases, with 11 bases left in between. The CDR3 extends over 11 amino acids. Germline-derived CDR1 and CDR2 are SQVTM and ANQGSEA. The CDR3 DNA reads TGCAGCGTATCCAACAGGGACGAGCAGTACTTC. Its translation: CSVSNRDEQYF.